A single sample is the source of the 17 T cell receptor beta chains below, sequenced in a study of glioma-infiltrating T cells. The iRepertoire nested amplicon-rescue multiplex PCR amplified TCR alpha and beta CDR3s from RNA. TCRdb passed the multiplex PCR reads through MiXCR, listing each CDR3 protein once. The sample lists roughly 130,000 distinct CDR3 sequences; around 23% were seen once. The sample was glioma tissue, nonneoplastic brain tissue, or PBMCs (not recorded which). The receptors come from a human donor with low-grade glioma or glioblastoma, undergoing nonglioma brain surgery, or in good health (not recorded which).

This clonotype was observed many times. This rearrangement joins TRBV20-1 to TRBJ1-1; a weak D match, TRBD1 (5 bases). V was trimmed by 6 bases and J by 5 bases, leaving 13 bases between them. The CDR3 runs to 12 residues. Looked up from germline, CDR1 is DFQATT and CDR2 is SNEGSKA (reference sequence). In DNA form, the CDR3 reads TGCAGTGCAGCCAGGGAAGGGACTGAAGCTTTCTTT. The encoded protein is CSAAREGTEAFF.

This clonotype was counted at least ten times. The junction shows a germline mismatch at one end, possibly a read error. The chain links TRBV3-1 to TRBJ2-3; possible D gene TRBD2, 6 bases. This CDR3 is 15 amino acids long. Germline lookup yields CDR1 LGHDT and CDR2 YNNKEL (reference sequence). The CDR3 coding sequence is TGTGCCAGCAGCCTTCGGAGGGGTAGCAGAGATACGCAGTATTTT. This codes for CASSLRRGSRDTQYF.

The chain uses TRBV20-1 and TRBJ2-1; perhaps TRBD1 as D (5 bases). V lost 6 bases to trimming and J lost 0 bases, with 18 bases between them. CDR1 DFQATT and CDR2 SNEGSKA come from the germline V gene (reference sequence). This CDR3 contains 16 residues. The CDR3 sequence: CSAVGLDLNSYNEQFF. The CDR3 region has the DNA TGCAGTGCGGTGGGGCTAGACTTAAACTCCTACAATGAGCAGTTCTTC.

The table lists this clonotype with a few counts. This chain links TRBV3-1 with TRBJ1-1; D gene ambiguous. The germline gives CDR1 LGHDT, CDR2 YNNKEL (reference sequence). The CDR3 runs to 13 residues. The V gene lost 0 bases and the J gene lost 4 bases, with 6 bases spanning the gap. The CDR3 DNA follows: TGTGCCAGCAGCCAAGAAGACCTCACTGAAGCTTTCTTT. As protein: CASSQEDLTEAFF.

This clonotype was counted a few times. J is TRBJ2-5 and V is TRBV11-3; D is perhaps TRBD1 or TRBD2 (6 bases each). This CDR3 is built from 14 residues. The germline V gene encodes CDR1 SGHNT and CDR2 YENEEA. V lost 1 base and J lost 5, with 11 bases in between. The CDR3 DNA follows: TGTGCCAGCAGCTTAGGGGGGGCGGGTGAGACCCAGTACTTC. Residues: CASSLGGAGETQYF.

The chain employs TRBV20-1 and TRBJ2-5; 7 bases agree with TRBD2. The V gene end was trimmed by 3 bases and the J gene end by 3 bases; junction bases not matched to a gene: 1. Germline assignment: CDR1 DFQATT and CDR2 SNEGSKA (reference sequence). CDR3 length equals 12 residues. The CDR3 nucleotides are TGCAGTGCTAGCGGGGGGAAAGAGACCCAGTACTTC. It translates to CSASGGKETQYF.

In this sample, this clonotype turned up a few times. The genes are TRBV28 and TRBJ1-2, with D possibly matching TRBD1 (6 bases). The V and J ends lost 8 bases and 8 bases respectively, with 21 bases between them. CDR1 is MDHEN and CDR2 is SYDVKM in the germline V gene. The CDR3 runs to 14 residues. CDR3 in DNA: TGTGCCAGCTTAGAATTCCGGGACACGAGGGGCTACACCTTC. As protein: CASLEFRDTRGYTF.

In this sample, this clonotype turned up a few times. The rearrangement uses TRBV7-2 and TRBJ2-3; D gene unclear. Germline V CDR1 and CDR2: SGHTA, FQGNSA. The CDR3 runs to 11 residues. The germline V and J ends were trimmed by 2 bases and 8 bases, with 5 bases remaining between them. CDR3 in amino acids: CASSLSVTQYF. The CDR3 DNA follows: TGTGCCAGCAGCTTATCGGTTACGCAGTATTTT.

CDR3 sequence reads: CASSHSRLYGYTF. DNA of the CDR3: TGTGCCAGCAGCCACTCCCGCCTCTATGGCTACACCTTC. The chain joins TRBV6-1 to TRBJ1-2; the D is unclear. V lost 6 bases and J 4 bases, leaving 12 bases between the germline ends. In germline, CDR1 is MNHNS, CDR2 SASEGT. CDR3 length equals 13 residues.

V usage is TRBV18 and J usage is TRBJ1-3; tentatively, D is TRBD1 (5 bases). Germline CDR1 KGHSH, CDR2 LQKENI. V lost 6 bases and J 3 bases, leaving 12 bases between the germline ends. CDR3 length: 14 residues. As DNA, the CDR3 is TGTGCCAGCTCTTCGACAGCGAATGGAAACACCATATATTTT. The encoded protein is CASSSTANGNTIYF.

At least ten counts were recorded for this clonotype. V usage is TRBV12-3 or TRBV12-4 and J usage is TRBJ1-5, with TRBD1 identical over 8 bases. This CDR3 is built from 17 residues. With 5 bases clipped from V and 0 bases from J, the junction kept 9 bases outside the gene matches. In DNA, the CDR3 is TGTGCCAGCAGTCCTGGGACAGGAGGTTATAGCAATCAGCCCCAGCATTTT. Amino acid sequence: CASSPGTGGYSNQPQHF.

This clonotype occurred a few times. V is TRBV2 and J is TRBJ2-2; D gene ambiguous. This CDR3 has 14 residues. Trimming took off 6 bases at V and 0 bases at J, with 8 bases between the two ends. Germline assignment: CDR1 SNHLY and CDR2 FYNNEI. The CDR3 sequence: CASSHRSNTGELFF. Here the CDR3 DNA reads TGTGCCAGCAGCCACAGATCGAACACCGGGGAGCTGTTTTTT.

The CDR3 nucleotides read TGCAGCGTTCCCCGGGGTCGGAACACTGAAGCTTTCTTT. Amino acid sequence: CSVPRGRNTEAFF. The chain uses TRBV29-1 and TRBJ1-1; D remains unclear. CDR1 SQVTM and CDR2 ANQGSEA come from the germline V gene. V was shortened by 5 bases and J by 1 base, with 11 bases between the two germline ends. This CDR3 contains 13 residues.

The V gene is TRBV7-3, the J gene TRBJ1-1; TRBD1 matches at 7 bases. The trim removed 5 bases at V and 6 bases at J, leaving 9 bases unmatched. Germline V CDR1 and CDR2: SGHTA, FQGTGA. The CDR3 is made up of 14 amino acids. The CDR3 DNA follows: TGTGCCAGCAGCCCCTCGACAGGGAGGGCTGAAGCTTTCTTT. Protein product: CASSPSTGRAEAFF.

This clonotype showed up many times. This chain connects TRBV27 to TRBJ1-1; a weak D match, TRBD1 (6 bases). V was clipped by 6 bases and J by 3 bases, with 17 bases between them. CDR3 length equals 15 residues. Germline CDR1 and CDR2: MNHEY and SMNVEV (reference sequence). The CDR3 region is CASSYNLQGDTEAFF. The CDR3 nucleotides read TGTGCCAGCAGCTATAACCTACAGGGAGACACTGAAGCTTTCTTT.

The V and J genes are TRBV7-3 and TRBJ1-1; D gene ambiguous. The CDR3 contains 12 residues. V lost 4 bases to trimming and J lost 8 bases, with 11 bases between them. Germline CDR1 SGHTA, CDR2 FQGTGA. The CDR3 protein is CASSSSSTEAFF. For the CDR3, the DNA is TGTGCCAGCAGCTCGTCGTCAACGGAAGCTTTCTTT.

In its sample, this clonotype was seen a few times. The gene calls are TRBV7-6 and TRBJ1-5; D not resolved. The V gene's germline CDR1 is SGHVS and CDR2 FNYEAQ. Trimming shortened V by 5 bases and J by 7 bases, and 9 bases separated the two germline ends. This CDR3 contains 12 residues. Written as DNA, the CDR3 is TGTGCCAGCAGCCACCGGTACCAGCCCCAGCATTTT. Its translation: CASSHRYQPQHF.